The entry below describes one T cell receptor (beta chain). Its antigen is as yet unknown. These data originate in a study of OX40 agonist ivuxolimab in advanced cancers. Overall study context: Patients received ivuxolimab, an intravenous treatment, every 2 weeks at 0.01 to 10 mg/kg. Findings and caveats of the study: Undetermined was the antigen specificity of the expanded peripheral T cells.

Using immunoSEQ multiplex PCR, the repertoire was profiled, and TCRdb retains in-frame clones only, with some absent. The table has 55,000 to 70,000 clones, about 88% seen once. Germline values: CDR1 SGDLS, CDR2 YYNGEE. The CDR3 is 15 amino acids. The V and J ends lost 0 bases and 4 bases, in that order; junction bases with no gene match: 5. The clonotype was recovered from an adult with an advanced solid tumor such as melanoma, head and neck, liver or kidney cancer. This chain connects TRBV9 to TRBJ2-3; 7 bases agree with TRBD2. The sample was CD4+ or CD8+ T cells sorted from blood, taken in a trial of the OX40 agonist ivuxolimab. CDR3 coding DNA: TGTGCCAGCAGCGTAGCTACGGGGGGAGCAGATACGCAGTATTTT. This sequence encodes CASSVATGGADTQYF.